This T cell receptor (delta chain) was identified during a study of γδ T cells in repeated Plasmodium falciparum infection (dated by TCRdb to about 2021). With regard to the full study: The natural-infection arm enrolled Malian children exposed to intense seasonal malaria transmission and compared the Malian children with Australian children matched for age and gender. About five malaria-naive U.S. adults underwent four controlled human malaria infections by bites from P. falciparum NF54-infected Anopheles stephensi mosquitoes over approximately 640 days. Samples from controlled-infection subjects were taken at baseline, just before selected infections, and 21 days after each infection. Malian gammadelta TCR repertoires were analysed cross-sectionally during no-transmission periods and longitudinally across acute febrile malaria episodes. The study looked at how repeated Plasmodium falciparum infection shapes the human gammadelta T cell repertoire, using both natural infection in Mali and controlled human malaria infection. The full study reports these points: Waves of new clonotype selection in Vdelta2-negative, largely Vdelta1+, gammadelta TCR repertoires appeared to be driven by repeated controlled infections. The controlled-infection cohort was small, limiting analysis of inter-individual variability in gammadelta T cell responses. Vgamma9/Vdelta2+ TCR repertoires showed a highly stable polyclonal repertoire over time and infection, with many inter-individual overlapping TCRgamma sequences. Compared with Australian children, Malian children appeared to have Vdelta2-negative gammadelta TCR repertoires that were more clonally expanded, less diverse and less shared. The Malian cohort was drawn from a small rural village made up mostly of one ethnic group, which limits generalizability.

Library creation used multiplex PCR. Sequencing was carried out with an Illumina MiSeq. Both TCR gamma (TRG) and TCR delta (TRD) chains were sequenced from each sorted gammadelta T cell sample. For the original study's pipeline: Repertoire analyses included clonotype tree plots, accumulated frequency of the top 20 clonotypes, diversity index (DI) and D75 metrics. TCRdb called clones afresh from the public reads with CATT; identical DNA rows were later merged. TCRdb's processing, not the authors', yielded these V and J calls. For this sample the table gives 45,000 to 60,000 delta-chain clones, of which roughly 1.9% were detected only once. The top ten clonotypes cover about 24% of the sample. Vgamma9/Vdelta2+ and Vdelta2-negative gammadelta T cell populations were flow-sorted from peripheral blood mononuclear cells for bulk TCR repertoire analysis. The CDR3 has 15 amino acids, counting the end cysteine and phenylalanine. Only the CDR3 part of the read is kept: 45 bases, read in frame from the first base. At the junction V is shortened by 3 bases and J by 3 bases, with 20 bases in between. The germline V gene (reference sequence) provides CDR1 TVYSNPD and CDR2 GDNSRS.

About this clone itself: Which antigen it targets is not known. The TCRdb record carries a much larger clone's protein, which differs from this DNA's translation at residue 10; a read error is the likely cause, and the protein listed here is the DNA translation.

The sequence came from a pool of human donors (malaria-infected and uninfected, not separated). The sequenced material came from gamma-delta T cells from blood. The sequence joins TRDV3 to TRDJ1, with the D gene uncertain. No J gene is reported in TCRdb; it was inferred here by comparing the DNA with germline. This receptor has the CDR3 CAFPYFAYYSDKLIF. The nucleotide sequence reads TGTGCCTTCCCATACTTTGCTTATTACTCCGATAAACTCATCTTT.